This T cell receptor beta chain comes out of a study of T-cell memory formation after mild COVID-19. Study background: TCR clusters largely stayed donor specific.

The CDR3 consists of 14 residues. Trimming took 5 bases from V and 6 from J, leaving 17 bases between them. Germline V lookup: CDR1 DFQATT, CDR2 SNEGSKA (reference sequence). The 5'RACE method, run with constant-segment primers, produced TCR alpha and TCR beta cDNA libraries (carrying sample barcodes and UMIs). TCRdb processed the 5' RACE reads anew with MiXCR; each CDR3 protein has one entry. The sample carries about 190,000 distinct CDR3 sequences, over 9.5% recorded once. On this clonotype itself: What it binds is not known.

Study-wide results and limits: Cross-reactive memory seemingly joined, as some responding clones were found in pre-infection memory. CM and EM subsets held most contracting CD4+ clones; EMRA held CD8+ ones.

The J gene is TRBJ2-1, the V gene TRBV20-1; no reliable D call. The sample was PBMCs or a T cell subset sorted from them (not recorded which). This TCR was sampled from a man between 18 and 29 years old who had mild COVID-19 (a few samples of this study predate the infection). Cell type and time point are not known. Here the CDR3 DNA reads TGCAGTGCTCCCGACGAATTCCTTGGCAATGAGCAGTTCTTC. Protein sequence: CSAPDEFLGNEQFF.